This passage covers 30 T cell receptor beta chains from one sample sequenced in a study of blood T cell repertoires in COVID-19. The method was immunoSEQ multiplex PCR; TCRdb's version includes in-frame clones alone and lacks a portion of them. Of around 200,000 clones listed, around four fifths were seen once; the top ten hold approximately 7.4%. The sequencing input was peripheral blood. The receptors derive from a woman aged 50 to 65 with acute or convalescent COVID-19.

V and J are TRBV2 and TRBJ1-6, with D perhaps TRBD1 (6 bases). The CDR3 extends over 14 amino acids. Trimming took off 7 bases at V and 9 bases at J, with 16 bases between the two ends. From germline, CDR1 is SNHLY and CDR2 FYNNEI. The CDR3 spells CASKASGVGSPLHF. CDR3 sequence (DNA): TGTGCCAGCAAGGCGTCAGGGGTTGGTTCACCCCTCCACTTT.

The rearrangement uses TRBV5-4 and TRBJ1-2; TRBD1 agrees at 8 bases. J gave up 2 bases and V 0 bases, and 12 bases lay outside the gene matches. The germline V gene has CDR1 SGHNT and CDR2 YYREEE (reference sequence). CDR3 length equals 18 residues. As DNA, the CDR3 is TGTGCCAGCAGCTTGGGTGGGGGGACAGGAGGTGGGAACTATGGCTACACCTTC. Encoded protein: CASSLGGGTGGGNYGYTF.

This clone showed up just a few times. J is TRBJ1-2 and V is TRBV5-1; a weak D match, TRBD1 (6 bases). The CDR3 spans 14 residues. Germline values: CDR1 SGHRS, CDR2 YFSETQ. V was pared by 1 base and J by 6 bases, with 13 bases between. CDR3 region: CASSLYGTLDGYTF. The CDR3, as DNA: TGCGCCAGCAGCTTGTATGGGACATTAGATGGCTACACCTTC.

This clone was seen once. The V gene is TRBV2, the J gene TRBJ1-3; D remains unclear. CDR1 and CDR2 (germline): SNHLY, FYNNEI. The CDR3 has 15 amino acids. With 4 bases removed from V and 3 bases from J, the gap between germline ends came to 13 bases. The CDR3: CASSGTSLSGNTIYF. The CDR3 coding sequence is TGTGCCAGCAGTGGGACTTCACTTAGTGGAAACACCATATATTTT.

The chain employs TRBV3-1 (or the pseudogene TRBV3-2) and TRBJ2-7; 10 bases fit TRBD2. With 5 bases clipped from V and 0 bases from J, the junction kept 7 bases outside the gene matches. The CDR3 sequence is 16 residues long. Germline V gene data show CDR1 as LGHDT and CDR2 as YNNKEL (reference sequence). This chain's CDR3 is CASSSDPSGSSYEQYF. CDR3 in DNA: TGTGCCAGCAGCTCCGACCCTAGCGGGAGCTCCTACGAGCAGTACTTC.

The chain employs TRBV6-5 and TRBJ2-5; 7 nucleotides line up with TRBD2. Trimming took 10 bases from V and 3 from J; bases not matched to a gene: 14. Germline CDR1 reads MNHEY; CDR2 reads SVGAGI. The CDR3 spans 15 residues. The chain's CDR3 is CAIDAGTTTKETQYF. CDR3 DNA: TGTGCCATCGATGCCGGGACTACAACGAAAGAGACCCAGTACTTC.

The chain couples TRBV5-1 to TRBJ1-2; D is perhaps TRBD1 (5 bases). Germline values: CDR1 SGHRS, CDR2 YFSETQ. V was cut by 0 bases and J by 5 bases, with 11 bases left in between. The CDR3 contains 14 residues. CDR3 bases: TGCGCCAGCAGCTTGGCGGGGGAGGGGTATGGCTACACCTTC. Translating it yields CASSLAGEGYGYTF.

The V and J genes are TRBV29-1 and TRBJ2-3, with D possibly TRBD1 on 6 matching bases. The V and J ends lost 0 bases and 4 bases respectively, with 14 bases between them. CDR1 and CDR2 (germline): SQVTM, ANQGSEA. The CDR3 consists of 15 residues. The chain's CDR3 is CSVEDLGQGSDTQYF. The DNA of the CDR3 is TGCAGCGTTGAAGATCTAGGCCAGGGGTCAGATACGCAGTATTTT.

This clone was counted a few times. The J gene is TRBJ1-4, the V gene TRBV28, with 11 bases that match TRBD1. Trimming at V came to 5 bases and at J to 5 bases, leaving 7 bases not matched to a gene. Germline lookup yields CDR1 MDHEN and CDR2 SYDVKM. The CDR3 length is 16 residues. CDR3: CASSPWTGGKNEKLFF. The CDR3 DNA sequence: TGTGCCAGCAGTCCCTGGACAGGGGGCAAGAATGAAAAACTGTTTTTT. The variable domain in full, completed from reference TRBV28 and TRBJ1-4, reads DVKVTQSSRYLVKRTGEKVFLECVQDMDHENMFWYRQDPGLGLRLIYFSYDVKMKEKGDIPEGYSVSREKKERFSLILESASTNQTSMYLCASSPWTGGKNEKLFFGSGTQLSVL.

This clone is a singleton in its sample. The chain combines TRBV5-1 with TRBJ2-5; no clear D. CDR1 is SGHRS and CDR2 is YFSETQ in the germline V gene. This CDR3 spans 14 amino acids. Trimming took 0 bases from V and 2 from J, leaving 8 bases between them. The CDR3 nucleotides read TGCGCCAGCAGCTTGGTTGTGACTCAAGAGACCCAGTACTTC. Protein sequence: CASSLVVTQETQYF.

The count of this clone is one. The chain carries TRBV2 and TRBJ2-1; 7 nucleotides line up with TRBD2. V trimming: 8 bases; J trimming: 0 bases; junction bases outside the gene matches: 7. CDR1 SNHLY and CDR2 FYNNEI come from the germline V gene. The CDR3 contains 15 residues. Written as DNA, the CDR3 is TGTGCCAGCGGGACTACTTCTAGCTCCTACAATGAGCAGTTCTTC. Translation gives CASGTTSSSYNEQFF.

The rearrangement uses TRBV5-6 and TRBJ2-5; a possible D gene is TRBD1 (6 bases). This CDR3 contains 18 residues. V was trimmed by 0 bases and J by 0 bases, leaving 18 bases between them. CDR1 is SGHDT, CDR2 YYEEEE, per germline. CDR3 bases: TGTGCCAGCAGCTTGGGGTCAGGGGAGTCGGTGTACCAAGAGACCCAGTACTTC. This encodes CASSLGSGESVYQETQYF.

The genes are TRBV28 and TRBJ2-1, with a possible D match to TRBD2 (7 bases). This CDR3 is 16 amino acids long. CDR1 MDHEN and CDR2 SYDVKM come from the germline V gene. V lost 7 bases and J 6 bases, leaving 22 bases between the germline ends. This CDR3 is CASTQGGALGPNEQFF. CDR3 nucleotide sequence: TGTGCCAGCACCCAAGGGGGGGCGCTGGGACCCAATGAGCAGTTCTTC.

This clone was recorded a few times. The chain uses TRBV28 and TRBJ1-2; 10 bases fit TRBD1. The germline gives CDR1 MDHEN, CDR2 SYDVKM. V lost 6 bases, J lost 8 bases, and 6 bases stayed unmatched. This CDR3 is 13 amino acids long. The CDR3 region is CASSRDRGGGYTF. The CDR3 nucleotides are TGTGCCAGCAGCAGGGACAGGGGAGGAGGCTACACCTTC.

The chain has TRBV29-1 and TRBJ2-3; tentatively, D is TRBD1 (7 bases). The CDR3 sequence is 14 residues long. CDR1 is SQVTM and CDR2 is ANQGSEA in the germline V gene. V lost 4 bases to trimming and J lost 0 bases, with 11 bases between them. The CDR3 nucleotides read TGCAGCGTTGTGGAGGGGGCAAGCACAGATACGCAGTATTTT. Protein product: CSVVEGASTDTQYF.

This rearrangement joins TRBV29-1 to TRBJ2-7, with 8 positions matching TRBD1. Per the germline V gene, CDR1 is SQVTM and CDR2 is ANQGSEA. This CDR3 has 14 residues. J was trimmed by 7 bases and V by 8 bases; bases with no gene match: 16. The CDR3 region is CSIRPGTGGEEQYF. CDR3 DNA: TGCAGCATCCGGCCTGGGACAGGTGGGGAGGAGCAGTACTTC.

The gene calls are TRBV24-1 and TRBJ2-5; TRBD2 aligns across 7 bases. V dropped 4 bases and J dropped 5; count of bases not matched to a gene: 12. The CDR3 loop spans 16 amino acids. Germline CDR1 KGHDR, CDR2 SFDVKD. CDR3 DNA sequence: TGTGCCACCAGTGACCCTCGCGGGGCGGGAGTTGAGACCCAGTACTTC. It encodes CATSDPRGAGVETQYF.

The CDR3 loop is CASRPDGENYGYTF. CDR3 in DNA: TGTGCCAGCAGACCGGACGGGGAAAACTATGGCTACACCTTC. This chain uses TRBV6-6 with TRBJ1-2; no clear D gene. Trimming took 6 bases from V and 2 from J, leaving 13 bases between them. CDR1 is MNHNY and CDR2 is SVGAGI in the germline V gene (reference sequence). This CDR3 region has 14 residues.

This chain's CDR3 is CAISESISGTGDSPLHF. CDR3 DNA sequence: TGTGCCATCAGTGAGTCGATTAGCGGGACAGGGGATTCACCCCTCCACTTT. V and J are TRBV10-3 and TRBJ1-6, with 10 bases identical to TRBD1. This CDR3 comprises 17 residues. Germline CDR1 reads ENHRY; CDR2 reads SYGVKD. Trimming removed 0 bases from V and 8 bases from J; junction bases left unmatched: 7.

V is TRBV9 and J is TRBJ2-2; a weak D match, TRBD1 (6 bases). V lost 0 bases and J lost 5, with 11 bases in between. The germline gives CDR1 SGDLS, CDR2 YYNGEE. CDR3 length equals 15 residues. This CDR3 is CASSVGGLPTGELFF. CDR3 nucleotide sequence: TGTGCCAGCAGCGTAGGGGGGCTCCCTACCGGGGAGCTGTTTTTT.

The V gene is TRBV24-1, the J gene TRBJ2-1; D unresolved. The CDR3 runs to 12 residues. Germline-derived CDR1 and CDR2 are KGHDR and SFDVKD. Between the trimmed V and J ends, which lost 3 bases and 4 bases, there was a span of 3 bases. The CDR3 DNA reads TGTGCCACCAGTGATGAGTACAATGAGCAGTTCTTC. Translated: CATSDEYNEQFF.

The chain links TRBV19 to TRBJ1-1, with a tentative D call TRBD1 (6 bases). Germline V gene lookup returns CDR1 LNHDA and CDR2 SQIVND (reference sequence). Between the trimmed V and J ends, which lost 5 bases and 3 bases, there was a span of 19 bases. The CDR3 contains 16 residues. The CDR3 DNA reads as TGTGCCAGTAGTTCACCGGGACACCCTGTTGACACTGAAGCTTTCTTT. It translates to CASSSPGHPVDTEAFF. Full variable domain (remainder filled in from reference TRBV19 and TRBJ1-1): DGGITQSPKYLFRKEGQNVTLSCEQNLNHDAMYWYRQDPGQGLRLIYYSQIVNDFQKGDIAEGYSVSREKKESFPLTVTSAQKNPTAFYLCASSSPGHPVDTEAFFGQGTRLTVV.

V usage is TRBV2 and J usage is TRBJ2-7; 7 positions match TRBD2. The germline gives CDR1 SNHLY, CDR2 FYNNEI. V gave up 6 bases and J gave up 3 bases; unmatched junction bases: 8. The CDR3 is 14 residues long. The CDR3 loop reads CASRDSGRSYEQYF. The DNA for the CDR3 is TGTGCCAGCAGGGATAGCGGGCGTAGCTACGAGCAGTACTTC.

This clone was counted a single time. V gene TRBV10-3 combines with J gene TRBJ1-3; D might be TRBD1 (6 bases). Germline CDR1 and CDR2: ENHRY and SYGVKD. The CDR3 sequence is 16 residues long. V was pared by 4 bases and J by 4 bases, with 17 bases between. In nucleotides, the CDR3 is TGTGCCATCAGTGTGCCGGACAGTCAGGGGGGAAACACCATATATTTT. Protein sequence: CAISVPDSQGGNTIYF.

The sample holds one count of this clone. Written as DNA, the CDR3 is TGTGCCAGCAGTTCCTACAATAGAGGGTTTTGGGGCGGGGAGCTGTTTTTT. Amino acid sequence: CASSSYNRGFWGGELFF. The rearrangement links TRBV28 to TRBJ2-2; D perhaps matches TRBD2 (5 bases). Per the germline V gene, CDR1 is MDHEN and CDR2 is SYDVKM. The CDR3 has 17 residues. V lost 4 bases and J 7 bases, leaving 22 bases between the germline ends.

This chain uses TRBV2 with TRBJ1-3; TRBD1 aligns across 8 bases. CDR1 and CDR2 (germline): SNHLY, FYNNEI. V trimming: 0 bases; J trimming: 7 bases; junction bases outside the gene matches: 14. The CDR3 is 18 amino acids. CDR3 coding DNA: TGTGCCAGCAGTGAAGCGGGACCGGGACAGGATCAGTGGAACACCATATATTTT. It is translated as CASSEAGPGQDQWNTIYF.

This chain links TRBV5-1 with TRBJ1-4, with a possible D match to TRBD1 (5 bases). The CDR3 sequence is 14 residues long. Germline values: CDR1 SGHRS, CDR2 YFSETQ. Trimming shortened V by 0 bases and J by 7 bases, and 10 bases separated the two germline ends. The chain's CDR3 is CASSLGTSGEKLFF. The CDR3 DNA reads as TGCGCCAGCAGCTTGGGGACATCGGGTGAAAAACTGTTTTTT.

The chain couples TRBV9 to TRBJ2-3, with D possibly matching TRBD2 (6 bases). V was cut by 4 bases and J by 2 bases, with 14 bases left in between. The CDR3 runs to 15 residues. Germline CDR1 SGDLS, CDR2 YYNGEE. The DNA of the CDR3 is TGTGCCAGCAGCCAAGTGGGGGGTATCACAGATACGCAGTATTTT. This translates into CASSQVGGITDTQYF.

This clone appeared a single time. The rearrangement joins TRBV27 to TRBJ2-5; 7 positions agree with TRBD1. Germline CDR1 MNHEY, CDR2 SMNVEV (reference sequence). V lost 4 bases to trimming and J lost 0 bases; unmatched junction nucleotides: 8. The length of the CDR3 is 16 residues. CDR3 sequence: CASSSQGQTYQETQYF. The CDR3 DNA is TGTGCCAGCAGTTCCCAGGGACAGACGTACCAAGAGACCCAGTACTTC.

The chain employs TRBV9 and TRBJ2-1; TRBD1 matches at 10 bases. From germline, CDR1 is SGDLS and CDR2 YYNGEE. The CDR3 covers 15 residues. The ends lost 3 bases at V and 8 bases at J; junction bases unmatched: 8. The CDR3 region has the DNA TGTGCCAGCAGCGCCCGGGACAGGGGTGTCTATGAGCAGTTCTTC. This translates into CASSARDRGVYEQFF.